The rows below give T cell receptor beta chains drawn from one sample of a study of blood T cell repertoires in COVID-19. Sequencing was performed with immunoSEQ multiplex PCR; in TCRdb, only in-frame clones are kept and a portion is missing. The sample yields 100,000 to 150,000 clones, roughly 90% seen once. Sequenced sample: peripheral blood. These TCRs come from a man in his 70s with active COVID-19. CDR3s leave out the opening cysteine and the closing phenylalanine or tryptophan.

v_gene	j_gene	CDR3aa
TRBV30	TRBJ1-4	AWSARVEEKLF
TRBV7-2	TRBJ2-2	ASSRTSGSTGELF
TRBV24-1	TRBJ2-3	ATSDLSAGLDSTDTQY
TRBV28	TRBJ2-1	ASTLAGRSYNEQF
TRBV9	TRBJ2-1	ASSVVAGGGRNEQF
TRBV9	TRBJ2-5	ASSPGLAVSQETQY
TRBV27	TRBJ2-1	ASSPGLYNEQF
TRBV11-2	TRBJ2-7	ASSPLQGSYEQY
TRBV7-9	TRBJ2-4	ASSLTGTIENIQY
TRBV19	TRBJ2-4	ASNSGDKNIQY
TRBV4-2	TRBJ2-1	ASSQVRLAGGSSYNEQF
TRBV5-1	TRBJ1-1	ASSGLNTEAF
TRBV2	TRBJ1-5	ASSEGTGNQPQH
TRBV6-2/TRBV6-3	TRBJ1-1	ASTPGGVNTEAF
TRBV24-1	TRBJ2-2	ATSDRGLTGELF
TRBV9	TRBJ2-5	ASSPIFSGGGETQY
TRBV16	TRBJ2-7	ASSPPRGEQY
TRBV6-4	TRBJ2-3	ASSPSGAGGPDTQY
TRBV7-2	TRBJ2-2	ASSLASTHRLAGELF
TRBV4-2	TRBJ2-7	ASSLQGGEQY
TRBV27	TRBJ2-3	ASSFRSGRRTDTQY
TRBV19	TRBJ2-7	ASSNTGGVGEQY
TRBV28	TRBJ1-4	ASSPSPGQGASEKLF
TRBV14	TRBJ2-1	ASSSLTLAEKQF
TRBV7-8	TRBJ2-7	ASSLGRGTFGEQY
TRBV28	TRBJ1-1	ASSPTVWAEAF
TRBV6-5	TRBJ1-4	ASSLDGKVNEKLF
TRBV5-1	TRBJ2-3	ASSLRDRGTDTQY
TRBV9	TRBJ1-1	ASSVGHKGEAF